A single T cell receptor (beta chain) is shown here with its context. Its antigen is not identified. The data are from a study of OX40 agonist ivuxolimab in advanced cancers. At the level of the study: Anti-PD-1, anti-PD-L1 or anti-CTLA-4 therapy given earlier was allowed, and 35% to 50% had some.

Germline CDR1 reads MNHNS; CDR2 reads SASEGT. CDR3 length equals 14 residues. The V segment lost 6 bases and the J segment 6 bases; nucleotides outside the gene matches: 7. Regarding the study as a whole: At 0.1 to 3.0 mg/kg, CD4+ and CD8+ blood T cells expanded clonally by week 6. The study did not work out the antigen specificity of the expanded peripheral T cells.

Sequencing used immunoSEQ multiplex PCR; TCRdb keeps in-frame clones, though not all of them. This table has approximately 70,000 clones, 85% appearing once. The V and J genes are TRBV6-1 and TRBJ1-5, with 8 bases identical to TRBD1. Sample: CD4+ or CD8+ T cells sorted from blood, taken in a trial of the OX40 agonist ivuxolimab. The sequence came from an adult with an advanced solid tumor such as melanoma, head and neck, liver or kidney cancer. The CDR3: CASRMDRESQPQHF. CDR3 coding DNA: TGTGCCAGCAGAATGGACAGGGAGAGTCAGCCCCAGCATTTT.